This TCR beta chain was captured in a study of blood T cell repertoires in COVID-19. Study context: Sample material is recorded as cDNA or gDNA derived from T cells, B-cell-depleted T cells, or PBMCs.

Study members were between about 18 and 100 years old and lived in roughly 24 US regions. Study processing details: Counts of nucleated cells, estimated from reference gene primer amplification, were obtained. Measured with immunoSEQ multiplex PCR; TCRdb has only the in-frame clones, and not every one. V and J calls and clone size follow that table, whereas D and trimming were derived from the DNA. The table lists around 370,000 clones, around nine tenths of them singletons. V gave up 2 bases and J gave up 4 bases; unmatched junction bases: 8. Germline-derived CDR1 and CDR2 are SGDLS and YYNGEE. This CDR3 is built from 16 residues.

Sequenced input: PBMCs or T cells enriched from blood (not recorded which). This rearrangement joins TRBV9 to TRBJ2-1; 8 bases map to TRBD2. The receptor comes from a woman younger than 30 who had recovered from COVID-19. The chain's CDR3 is CASSVDLAGGYNEQFF. Written as DNA, the CDR3 is TGTGCCAGCAGCGTGGACCTGGCGGGGGGTTACAATGAGCAGTTCTTC.